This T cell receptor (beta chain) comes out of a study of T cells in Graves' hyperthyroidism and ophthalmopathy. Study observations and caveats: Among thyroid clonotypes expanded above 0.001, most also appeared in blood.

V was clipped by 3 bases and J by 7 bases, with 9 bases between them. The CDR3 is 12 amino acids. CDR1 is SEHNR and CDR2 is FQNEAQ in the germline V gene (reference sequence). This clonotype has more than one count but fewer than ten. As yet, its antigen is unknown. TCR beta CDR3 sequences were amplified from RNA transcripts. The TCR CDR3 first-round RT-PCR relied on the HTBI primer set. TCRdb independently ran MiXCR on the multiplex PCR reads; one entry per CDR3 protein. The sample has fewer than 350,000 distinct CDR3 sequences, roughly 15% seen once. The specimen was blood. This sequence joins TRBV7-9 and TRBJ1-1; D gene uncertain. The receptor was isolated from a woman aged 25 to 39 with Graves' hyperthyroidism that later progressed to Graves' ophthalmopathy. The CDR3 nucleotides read TGTGCCAGCAGCTTGCGGGAAGATGAAGCTTTCTTT. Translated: CASSLREDEAFF.